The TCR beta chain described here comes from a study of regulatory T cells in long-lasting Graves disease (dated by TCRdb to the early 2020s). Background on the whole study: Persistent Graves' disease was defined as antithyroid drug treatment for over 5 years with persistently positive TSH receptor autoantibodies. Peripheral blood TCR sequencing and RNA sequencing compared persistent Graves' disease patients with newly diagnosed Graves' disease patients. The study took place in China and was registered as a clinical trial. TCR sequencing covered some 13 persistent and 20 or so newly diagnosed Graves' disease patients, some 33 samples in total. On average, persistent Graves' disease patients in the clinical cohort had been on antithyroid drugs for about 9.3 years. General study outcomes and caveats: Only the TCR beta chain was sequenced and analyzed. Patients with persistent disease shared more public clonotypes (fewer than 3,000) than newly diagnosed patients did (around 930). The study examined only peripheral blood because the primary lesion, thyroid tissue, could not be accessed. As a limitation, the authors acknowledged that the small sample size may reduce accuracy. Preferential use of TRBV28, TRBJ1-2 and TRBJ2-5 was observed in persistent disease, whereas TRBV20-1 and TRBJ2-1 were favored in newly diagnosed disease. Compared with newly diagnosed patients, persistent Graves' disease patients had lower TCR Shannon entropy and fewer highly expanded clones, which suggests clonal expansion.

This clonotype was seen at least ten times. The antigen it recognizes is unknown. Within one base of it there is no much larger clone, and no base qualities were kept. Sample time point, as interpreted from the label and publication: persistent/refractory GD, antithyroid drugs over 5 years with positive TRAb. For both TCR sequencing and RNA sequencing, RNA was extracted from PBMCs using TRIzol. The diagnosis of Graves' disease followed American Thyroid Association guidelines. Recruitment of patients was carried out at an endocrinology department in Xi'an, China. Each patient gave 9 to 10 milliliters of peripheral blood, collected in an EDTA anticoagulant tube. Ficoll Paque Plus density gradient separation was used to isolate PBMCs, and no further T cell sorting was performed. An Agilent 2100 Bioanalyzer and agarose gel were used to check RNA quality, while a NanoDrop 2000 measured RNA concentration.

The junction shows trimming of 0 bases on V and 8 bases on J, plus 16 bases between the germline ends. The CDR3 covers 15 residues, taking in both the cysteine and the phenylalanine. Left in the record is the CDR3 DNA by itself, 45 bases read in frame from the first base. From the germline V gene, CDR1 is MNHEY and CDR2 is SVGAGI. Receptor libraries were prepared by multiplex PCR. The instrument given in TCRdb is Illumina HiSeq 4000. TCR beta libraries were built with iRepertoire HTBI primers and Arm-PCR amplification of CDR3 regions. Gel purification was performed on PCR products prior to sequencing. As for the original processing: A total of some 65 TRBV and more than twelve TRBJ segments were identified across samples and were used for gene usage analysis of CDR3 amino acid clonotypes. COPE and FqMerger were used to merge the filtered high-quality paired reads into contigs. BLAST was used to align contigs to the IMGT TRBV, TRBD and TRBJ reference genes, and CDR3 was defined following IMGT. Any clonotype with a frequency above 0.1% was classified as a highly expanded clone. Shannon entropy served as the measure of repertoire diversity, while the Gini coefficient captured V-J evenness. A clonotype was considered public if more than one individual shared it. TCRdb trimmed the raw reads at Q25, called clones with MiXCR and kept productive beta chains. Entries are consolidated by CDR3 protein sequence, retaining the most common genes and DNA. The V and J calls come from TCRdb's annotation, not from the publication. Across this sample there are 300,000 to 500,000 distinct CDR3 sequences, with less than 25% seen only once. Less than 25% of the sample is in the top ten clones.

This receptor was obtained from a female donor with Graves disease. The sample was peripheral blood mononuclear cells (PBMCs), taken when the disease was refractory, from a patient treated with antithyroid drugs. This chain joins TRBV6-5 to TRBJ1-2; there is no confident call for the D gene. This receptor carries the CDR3 CASSYSHSGASGYTF. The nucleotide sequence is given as TGTGCCAGCAGTTACTCGCACTCAGGTGCAAGCGGCTACACCTTC.